The 8 T cell receptor beta chains reported below all come from one sample, sequenced in a study of PD-L1 blockade in urothelial cancer. The sample's time point: pretreatment peripheral blood. Sequencing used immunoSEQ multiplex PCR; TCRdb keeps in-frame clones, though not all of them. This table has around 63,000 clones, around four fifths appearing once. The source was PBMCs, collected around atezolizumab (anti-PD-L1) treatment. Receptors were obtained from a man between 65 and 85 years old with urothelial cancer.

This clone was found once. The rearrangement links TRBV18 to TRBJ1-4; TRBD1 agrees at 7 bases. The CDR3 is 15 residues long. Trimming removed 6 bases from V and 7 bases from J; junction bases left unmatched: 11. Germline CDR1 reads KGHSH; CDR2 reads LQKENI. In nucleotides, the CDR3 is TGTGCCAGCTCGCCGACTGCAGGGGGAACTGAAAAACTGTTTTTT. Residues: CASSPTAGGTEKLFF.

The table lists this clone with a count of one. The chain couples TRBV9 to TRBJ2-5; 13 nucleotides line up with TRBD2. V shed 4 bases, J shed 0 bases, and the junction held 6 bases outside the gene matches. The germline V gene has CDR1 SGDLS and CDR2 YYNGEE. This CDR3 comprises 17 residues. CDR3 coding DNA: TGTGCCAGCAGCCTACTAGCGGGAGGGATGTACCAAGAGACCCAGTACTTC. It is translated as CASSLLAGGMYQETQYF.

This clone has a handful of counts. The chain carries TRBV27 and TRBJ1-1; unclear D gene. There are 13 residues in the CDR3. The germline V gene encodes CDR1 MNHEY and CDR2 SMNVEV (reference sequence). V was clipped by 5 bases and J by 4 bases, with 11 bases between them. In DNA, the CDR3 is TGTGCCAGCAGTACTCCACTACGCACTGAAGCTTTCTTT. This sequence encodes CASSTPLRTEAFF.

This chain links TRBV7-2 with TRBJ2-1; D gene unclear. Trimming removed 0 bases from V and 2 bases from J, with 11 bases in between. CDR1 SGHTA and CDR2 FQGNSA come from the germline V gene. CDR3 size: 16 residues. CDR3 DNA: TGTGCCAGCAGCTTAGCGCCAGGCGCCCCCTACAATGAGCAGTTCTTC. Protein: CASSLAPGAPYNEQFF.

The rearrangement joins TRBV9 to TRBJ1-1, with 7 bases aligning to TRBD1. CDR3 length: 14 amino acids. The ends lost 3 bases at V and 3 bases at J; junction bases unmatched: 5. Germline V gene sequence: CDR1 SGDLS, CDR2 YYNGEE. CDR3 sequence (DNA): TGTGCCAGCAGCGCCGGACAGGCGGACACTGAAGCTTTCTTT. It yields the protein CASSAGQADTEAFF.

The V call is TRBV6-6, the J call TRBJ2-5; perhaps TRBD1 as D (6 bases). The CDR3 consists of 14 residues. With 5 bases removed from V and 4 bases from J, the gap between germline ends came to 14 bases. Per germline, CDR1 MNHNY and CDR2 SVGAGI (reference sequence). The chain's CDR3 is CASSTHQGTETQYF. The CDR3 bases are TGTGCCAGCAGTACTCACCAGGGGACAGAGACCCAGTACTTC.

The chain is built from TRBV9 and TRBJ2-7; the match to TRBD2 covers 10 bases. With 0 bases clipped from V and 3 bases from J, the junction kept 6 bases outside the gene matches. CDR3 size: 16 residues. The germline V gene encodes CDR1 SGDLS and CDR2 YYNGEE. The CDR3 reads CASSVAVLAGIYEQYF. The DNA of the CDR3 is TGTGCCAGCAGCGTAGCGGTACTAGCGGGAATCTACGAGCAGTACTTC.

The rearrangement uses TRBV5-1 and TRBJ2-7; D gene uncertain. CDR1 and CDR2 from the germline V gene are SGHRS and YFSETQ. This CDR3 comprises 13 residues. V gave up 0 bases and J gave up 2 bases, with 6 bases separating them. CDR3 sequence: CASSLDGTYEQYF. CDR3 bases: TGCGCCAGCAGCTTGGACGGTACCTACGAGCAGTACTTC.